This TCR beta chain was captured in a study of blood T cell repertoires in COVID-19. The wider study: The study drew acute and convalescent COVID-19 samples from the United States, Italy and Spain. The analysed material was cDNA or gDNA that came from T cells, B-cell-depleted T cells, or PBMCs.

Germline values: CDR1 SGHTA, CDR2 FQGNSA. The CDR3 consists of 16 residues. With V trimmed by 1 base and J by 2 bases, 7 bases remained unmatched. Profiling relied on immunoSEQ multiplex PCR, and the TCRdb table lists in-frame clones only, not all of them. The sample has 200,000 to 250,000 clones, roughly 82% seen once. This clone was seen more than once but under ten times. Donors were grouped by their self-reported clinical history. Two consecutive negative NP/OP PCR tests, clearance, or resolved symptoms defined Cohort 3 recovery. The source of this sequence is a woman aged 45 to 65 who had recovered from COVID-19. Sequencing input: PBMCs or T cells enriched from blood (not recorded which). This chain uses TRBV7-2 with TRBJ1-2; 7 nucleotides match TRBD1. This CDR3 is CASSLGGTESNYGYTF. CDR3 DNA: TGTGCCAGCAGCTTAGGGGGGACAGAATCGAACTATGGCTACACCTTC.